Below are 24 T cell receptor beta chains sequenced from a single sample in a study of shared clonotypes between healthy human individuals. The table came from immunoSEQ multiplex PCR; TCRdb's copy has only in-frame clones and leaves some out. The data hold 450,000 to 500,000 clones, with 79% observed a single time. Sequenced sample: PBMCs. The receptors come from a woman aged 40 to 50 in good health. Some clones in this sample may be carry-over from other donors' samples.

The chain has TRBV18 and TRBJ2-1, with 8 bases matching TRBD1. Germline V gene data show CDR1 as KGHSH and CDR2 as LQKENI. The ends lost 6 bases at V and 8 bases at J; junction bases unmatched: 15. This CDR3 has 16 amino acids. The CDR3 DNA is TGTGCCAGCTCTCTACTTTCGGGACAGGAATCCGATGAGCAGTTCTTC. It translates to CASSLLSGQESDEQFF.

As regards this clone: The germline gene is not matched at one end of the junction; a read error may be the cause. V gene TRBV7-6 combines with J gene TRBJ1-5, with D possibly TRBD1 on 5 matching bases. CDR1 and CDR2 (germline): SGHVS, FNYEAQ. The CDR3 spans 16 residues. In DNA form, the CDR3 reads TGTGCCAGCAGCTCAGCCCCGGGTTGGGGCAATCAGCCTCAGCATTTT. This encodes CASSSAPGWGNQPQHF.

This chain connects TRBV27 to TRBJ2-1; 14 positions agree with TRBD2. The length of the CDR3 is 19 residues. Germline assignment: CDR1 MNHEY and CDR2 SMNVEV (reference sequence). With 1 base clipped from V and 7 bases from J, the junction kept 12 bases outside the gene matches. CDR3 DNA: TGTGCCAGCAGTTTATACCCCTTGGGACTAGCGGGAGTTGTAAATGAGCAGTTCTTC. The encoded protein is CASSLYPLGLAGVVNEQFF.

The V and J genes are TRBV30 and TRBJ1-2; D perhaps matches TRBD1 (5 bases). From germline, CDR1 is GTSNPN and CDR2 SVGIG (reference sequence). The length of the CDR3 is 11 residues. V was pared by 6 bases and J by 8 bases, with 13 bases between. CDR3 region: CACLGHEGYTF. CDR3 bases: TGTGCCTGCCTGGGGCATGAGGGCTACACCTTC.

V gene TRBV5-6 combines with J gene TRBJ2-1; D might be TRBD1 or TRBD2, each matching 5 bases. Germline CDR1 is SGHDT and CDR2 is YYEEEE. Trimming cost V 4 bases and J 3 bases, with 14 bases left between them. The length of the CDR3 is 15 residues. CDR3 bases: TGTGCCAGCAGCACGCGAGGTGGGGGCTACAATGAGCAGTTCTTC. Translating gives CASSTRGGGYNEQFF.

The gene calls are TRBV5-1 and TRBJ2-2; D is unresolved. The V end lost 0 bases, the J end lost 4 bases, and 7 bases lay between the germline ends. The V gene's germline CDR1 is SGHRS and CDR2 YFSETQ. The CDR3 covers 14 residues. The CDR3 DNA sequence: TGCGCCAGCAGCTTGGTACCCCGCACCGGGGAGCTGTTTTTT. It specifies CASSLVPRTGELFF.

This rearrangement joins TRBV2 to TRBJ2-7; D is ambiguous. Germline-derived CDR1 and CDR2 are SNHLY and FYNNEI. The CDR3 loop spans 12 amino acids. With 6 bases removed from V and 4 bases from J, the gap between germline ends came to 10 bases. The CDR3 sequence: CASRLDTYEQYF. The CDR3 bases are TGTGCCAGCAGATTGGATACTTACGAGCAGTACTTC.

V usage is TRBV15 and J usage is TRBJ2-5; no firm D call. The CDR3 loop spans 13 amino acids. V was cut by 0 bases and J by 3 bases, with 5 bases left in between. Looked up from germline, CDR1 is LNHNV and CDR2 is YYDKDF (reference sequence). DNA of the CDR3: TGTGCCACCAGCAGAGATCTCGAAGAGACCCAGTACTTC. Its protein product is CATSRDLEETQYF.

The table lists this clone with a count of one. J is TRBJ2-2 and V is TRBV7-3; D perhaps matches TRBD1 (6 bases). CDR3 size: 16 residues. V lost 5 bases and J 5 bases, leaving 18 bases between the germline ends. CDR1 is SGHTA and CDR2 is FQGTGA in the germline V gene. CDR3 loop: CASSVVGGVVTGELFF. CDR3 DNA: TGTGCCAGCAGCGTGGTTGGGGGCGTTGTTACCGGGGAGCTGTTTTTT. Full variable domain (missing parts from reference TRBV7-3 and TRBJ2-2): GAGVSQTPSNKVTEKGKYVELRCDPISGHTALYWYRQSLGQGPEFLIYFQGTGAADDSGLPNDRFFAVRPEGSVSTLKIQRTERGDSAVYLCASSVVGGVVTGELFFGEGSRLTVL.

This clone was counted a single time. The chain combines TRBV11-1 with TRBJ2-5, with D maybe TRBD2 (7 bases). Germline assignment: CDR1 SGHAT and CDR2 FQDESV (reference sequence). This CDR3 region has 13 residues. V was pared by 6 bases and J by 2 bases, with 10 bases between. This CDR3 is CASRRGAQETQYF. CDR3 DNA: TGTGCCAGCAGACGGGGGGCGCAAGAGACCCAGTACTTC.

The chain recombines TRBV5-4 with TRBJ2-5; TRBD2 matches 8 bases. V gave up 0 bases and J gave up 7 bases; unmatched junction bases: 5. The CDR3 is 14 residues long. Germline loops: CDR1 SGHNT, CDR2 YYREEE (reference sequence). The CDR3 DNA follows: TGTGCCAGCAGCTTGGAGGGGACTAGTAGGACCCAGTACTTC. Protein product: CASSLEGTSRTQYF. Looking up the rest from reference TRBV5-4 and TRBJ2-5 gives the full variable domain: ETGVTQSPTHLIKTRGQQVTLRCSSQSGHNTVSWYQQALGQGPQFIFQYYREEENGRGNFPPRFSGLQFPNYSSELNVNALELDDSALYLCASSLEGTSRTQYFGPGTRLLVL.

This clone was seen only a few times. The chain couples TRBV2 to TRBJ1-1, with 7 bases fitting TRBD1. Trimming at V came to 7 bases and at J to 4 bases, leaving 9 bases not matched to a gene. Germline CDR1 reads SNHLY; CDR2 reads FYNNEI. The CDR3 extends over 14 amino acids. CDR3 sequence (DNA): TGTGCCAGCAATTTTCAGGGGGTGGGCACTGAAGCTTTCTTT. This gives the protein CASNFQGVGTEAFF.

The chain employs TRBV29-1 and TRBJ2-3; TRBD2 matches at 11 bases. Trimming took 7 bases from V and 3 from J; bases not matched to a gene: 0. This CDR3 contains 12 residues. Germline V lookup: CDR1 SQVTM, CDR2 ANQGSEA. CDR3 in DNA: TGCAGCGGGACTAGCGGGACAGATACGCAGTATTTT. Translated: CSGTSGTDTQYF.

The chain is built from TRBV11-1 and TRBJ2-2; TRBD2 aligns across 10 bases. With V trimmed by 5 bases and J by 5 bases, 14 bases remained unmatched. The CDR3 has 18 amino acids. Germline V lookup: CDR1 SGHAT, CDR2 FQDESV (reference sequence). The chain's CDR3 is CASSVPGLATPETGELFF. The DNA of the CDR3 is TGTGCCAGCAGCGTCCCGGGACTAGCGACTCCGGAAACCGGGGAGCTGTTTTTT.

Turning to this clone: A read error may explain this, as a much larger clone is one base away. This chain's CDR3 is CASSTTGDTEAFF. CDR3 sequence (DNA): TGTGCCAGCAGCACGACAGGGGACACTGAAGCTTTCTTT. The chain uses TRBV5-5 and TRBJ1-1; TRBD1 matches at 8 bases. Germline loops: CDR1 SGHKS, CDR2 YYEKEE (reference sequence). Germline trimming cut 4 bases from V and 3 bases from J; bases unmatched to any gene: 2. CDR3 length: 13 amino acids.

The chain combines TRBV4-3 with TRBJ2-2; D perhaps matches TRBD1 (5 bases). Germline V gene sequence: CDR1 LGHNA, CDR2 YSLEER. The CDR3 runs 16 residues. Trimming stripped 0 bases from V and 4 bases from J, with 12 bases between. CDR3 sequence reads: CASSQDPTQVTGELFF. CDR3 in DNA: TGCGCCAGCAGCCAAGATCCCACACAGGTCACCGGGGAGCTGTTTTTT.

This clone was recorded many times. The CDR3 DNA follows: TGTGCCAGCAGTGAACGGGTAGTAGGGAAGGTCACCCAGTACTTC. This sequence encodes CASSERVVGKVTQYF. The chain has TRBV2 and TRBJ2-5, with unresolved D. This CDR3 has 15 amino acids. Trimming stripped 2 bases from V and 8 bases from J, with 18 bases between. Germline CDR1 SNHLY, CDR2 FYNNEI.

The rearrangement links TRBV5-1 to TRBJ1-2; 8 positions agree with TRBD1. V lost 5 bases to trimming and J lost 4 bases; unmatched junction nucleotides: 7. The V gene's germline CDR1 is SGHRS and CDR2 YFSETQ. This CDR3 is 14 amino acids long. CDR3 in DNA: TGCGCCAGCAGAACCGGGACAGGCGGCTATGGCTACACCTTC. This sequence encodes CASRTGTGGYGYTF.

The chain employs TRBV18 and TRBJ1-5; possibly TRBD1 for D (5 bases). The CDR3 loop spans 16 amino acids. The germline CDR1 and CDR2 sequences are KGHSH and LQKENI. Between the trimmed V and J ends, which lost 2 bases and 0 bases, there was a span of 11 bases. The CDR3 sequence: CASSPGTGYSNQPQHF. Written as DNA, the CDR3 is TGTGCCAGCTCACCAGGGACGGGATATAGCAATCAGCCCCAGCATTTT.

Of note for this clone: The sample carries other DNA sequences with the same CDR3. V is TRBV10-3 and J is TRBJ2-3; 11 bases are a match to TRBD2. V shed 0 bases, J shed 5 bases, and the junction held 4 bases outside the gene matches. The CDR3 covers 16 residues. Germline assignment: CDR1 ENHRY and CDR2 SYGVKD. For the CDR3, the DNA is TGTGCCATCAGTGAGTCCCTAGCGGGAGGTCTAGATACGCAGTATTTT. Its protein product is CAISESLAGGLDTQYF.

A few counts support this clone. J is TRBJ2-2 and V is TRBV5-5; 7 bases match TRBD1. Germline V gene lookup returns CDR1 SGHKS and CDR2 YYEKEE (reference sequence). After removal of 4 bases from V and 2 bases from J, the junction contained 8 bases not matched to a gene. The CDR3 has 16 amino acids. CDR3 loop: CASSKTRGGNTGELFF. The CDR3 DNA reads TGTGCCAGCAGCAAGACCCGAGGGGGCAACACCGGGGAGCTGTTTTTT.

The rearrangement uses TRBV10-3 and TRBJ2-3, with 12 bases identical to TRBD1. The CDR3 extends over 16 amino acids. Trimming cost V 6 bases and J 4 bases; bases outside gene matches: 8. Germline V gene lookup returns CDR1 ENHRY and CDR2 SYGVKD. CDR3 DNA sequence: TGTGCCATCAGGTCAACCGGGACAGGGGGCCCAGATACGCAGTATTTT. It yields the protein CAIRSTGTGGPDTQYF.

To note about this clone: As the CDR3 is not closed by the conserved phenylalanine or tryptophan, this likely results from a read error. Because the CDR3's place on the DNA is in doubt, the DNA is left out and the CDR3 is given as listed by TCRdb. The chain links TRBV4-2 to TRBJ1-2. CDR1 and CDR2 (germline): LGHNA, YNFKEQ. Including both end residues, the CDR3 is 8 amino acids long. The CDR3 is CASSGGVL.

The chain uses TRBV2 and TRBJ2-7; 10 positions agree with TRBD2. This CDR3 comprises 15 residues. Per the germline V gene, CDR1 is SNHLY and CDR2 is FYNNEI. V gave up 0 bases and J gave up 6 bases; unmatched junction bases: 5. The CDR3 here is CASSEALAGEFEQYF. The DNA of the CDR3 is TGTGCCAGCAGTGAAGCTCTAGCGGGAGAGTTCGAGCAGTACTTC.